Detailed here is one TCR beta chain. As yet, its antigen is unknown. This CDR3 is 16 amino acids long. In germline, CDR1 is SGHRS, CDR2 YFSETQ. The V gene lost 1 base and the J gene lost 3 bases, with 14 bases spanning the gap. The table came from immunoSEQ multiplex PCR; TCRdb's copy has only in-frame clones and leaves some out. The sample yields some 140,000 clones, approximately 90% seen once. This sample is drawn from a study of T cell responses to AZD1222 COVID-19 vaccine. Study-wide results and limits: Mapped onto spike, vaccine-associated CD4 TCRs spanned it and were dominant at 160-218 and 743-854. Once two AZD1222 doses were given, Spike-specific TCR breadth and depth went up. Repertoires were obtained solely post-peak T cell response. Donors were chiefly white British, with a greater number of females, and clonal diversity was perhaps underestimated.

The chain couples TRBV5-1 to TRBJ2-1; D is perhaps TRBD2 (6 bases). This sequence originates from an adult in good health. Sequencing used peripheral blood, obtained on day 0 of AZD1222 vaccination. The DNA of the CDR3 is TGCGCCAGCAGCTTGAGTGGGGGGACGGACTACAATGAGCAGTTCTTC. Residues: CASSLSGGTDYNEQFF. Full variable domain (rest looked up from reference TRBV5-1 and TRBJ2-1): KAGVTQTPRYLIKTRGQQVTLSCSPISGHRSVSWYQQTPGQGLQFLFEYFSETQRNKGNFPGRFSGRQFSNSRSEMNVSTLELGDSALYLCASSLSGGTDYNEQFFGPGTRLTVL.